These 15 T cell receptor beta chains share one sample of origin, sequenced in a study of blood T cell repertoires in COVID-19. Sequenced by immunoSEQ multiplex PCR; TCRdb stores in-frame clones only, minus some. The table lists hundreds of thousands of clones, more than 75% of them singletons, with 3% to 4% in the top ten. Source material: peripheral blood. These receptors originate from a woman in her late teens or twenties who had recovered from COVID-19.

V and J are TRBV15 and TRBJ2-1; 11 bases fit TRBD2. With 1 base clipped from V and 4 bases from J, the junction kept 0 bases outside the gene matches. This CDR3 comprises 15 residues. Germline assignment: CDR1 LNHNV and CDR2 YYDKDF (reference sequence). For the CDR3, the DNA is TGTGCCACCAGCAGAGTAGCGGGAGGGTACAATGAGCAGTTCTTC. Amino acid sequence: CATSRVAGGYNEQFF.

J is TRBJ1-1 and V is TRBV7-6; D may be TRBD1 (5 bases). The CDR3 runs to 15 residues. Trimming shortened V by 5 bases and J by 0 bases, and 13 bases separated the two germline ends. The germline V gene has CDR1 SGHVS and CDR2 FNYEAQ. The CDR3 reads CASSLGLSLNTEAFF. The CDR3 DNA reads as TGTGCCAGCAGCCTGGGACTCTCCTTGAACACTGAAGCTTTCTTT.

The chain links TRBV6-2 or TRBV6-3 to TRBJ2-7, with D maybe TRBD1 (6 bases). The CDR3 consists of 15 residues. CDR1 and CDR2 from the germline V gene are MNHEY and SVGEGT. Trimming pared 2 bases from V and 1 base from J, leaving 12 bases between. The CDR3 protein is CASSYGRGRSYEQYV. As DNA, the CDR3 is TGTGCCAGCAGTTACGGCAGGGGAAGGTCCTACGAGCAGTACGTC.

V and J are TRBV6-5 and TRBJ1-3; 7 bases are a match to TRBD1. V lost 5 bases, J lost 0 bases, and 4 bases stayed unmatched. Per germline, CDR1 MNHEY and CDR2 SVGAGI. The CDR3 runs to 15 residues. The CDR3 nucleotides read TGTGCCAGCAGTACGACAGGGAGCTCTGGAAACACCATATATTTT. Residues: CASSTTGSSGNTIYF.

The gene calls are TRBV11-3 and TRBJ2-7; no definite D call. The ends were cut back, 5 bases at V and 0 bases at J, with 8 bases in the middle. This CDR3 has 13 amino acids. CDR1 SGHNT and CDR2 YENEEA come from the germline V gene. The CDR3 DNA reads as TGTGCCAGCAGCGATACTTACTCCTACGAGCAGTACGTC. This translates into CASSDTYSYEQYV.

The V gene is TRBV7-9, the J gene TRBJ1-1; maybe TRBD1 (6 bases). The germline gives CDR1 SEHNR, CDR2 FQNEAQ (reference sequence). This CDR3 is built from 13 residues. V dropped 7 bases and J dropped 6 bases, with 15 bases sitting between them. The DNA for the CDR3 is TGTGCCAGCACCCTGTCATGGGGGCCTGAAGCTTTCTTT. Translation: CASTLSWGPEAFF.

The chain carries TRBV18 and TRBJ2-1; 8 nucleotides agree with TRBD2. Trimming at V came to 3 bases and at J to 7 bases, leaving 11 bases not matched to a gene. CDR1 and CDR2 (germline): KGHSH, LQKENI. CDR3 length: 16 residues. CDR3 coding DNA: TGTGCCAGCTCACCCTTGGGACTAGACCTACAAAATGAGCAGTTCTTC. This gives the protein CASSPLGLDLQNEQFF. The whole variable domain, remainder taken from reference TRBV18 and TRBJ2-1, is NAGVMQNPRHLVRRRGQEARLRCSPMKGHSHVYWYRQLPEEGLKFMVYLQKENIIDESGMPKERFSAEFPKEGPSILRIQQVVRGDSAAYFCASSPLGLDLQNEQFFGPGTRLTVL.

The gene calls are TRBV5-1 and TRBJ1-1, with D unclear. Germline CDR1 is SGHRS and CDR2 is YFSETQ. The CDR3 extends over 13 amino acids. The V gene lost 5 bases and the J gene lost 3 bases, with 11 bases spanning the gap. This CDR3 is CASRLPGDTEAFF. The CDR3 DNA follows: TGCGCCAGCAGACTCCCCGGGGACACTGAAGCTTTCTTT.

V gene TRBV2 combines with J gene TRBJ2-2; 7 bases match TRBD2. V lost 8 bases to trimming and J lost 3 bases; unmatched junction nucleotides: 9. Germline loops: CDR1 SNHLY, CDR2 FYNNEI. The CDR3 spans 15 residues. The CDR3 reads CASRTGTTYTGELFF. DNA for the CDR3: TGTGCCAGCCGGACCGGGACTACTTACACCGGGGAGCTGTTTTTT.

V usage is TRBV2 and J usage is TRBJ2-2, with TRBD1 identical over 9 bases. Germline values: CDR1 SNHLY, CDR2 FYNNEI. This CDR3 comprises 15 residues. J gave up 6 bases and V 8 bases, and 10 bases lay outside the gene matches. The CDR3 sequence: CASGSGTGIPGELFF. CDR3 DNA: TGTGCCAGCGGATCCGGGACAGGGATCCCCGGGGAGCTGTTTTTT. The whole variable domain, remainder taken from reference TRBV2 and TRBJ2-2, is EPEVTQTPSHQVTQMGQEVILRCVPISNHLYFYWYRQILGQKVEFLVSFYNNEISEKSEIFDDQFSVERPDGSNFTLKIRSTKLEDSAMYFCASGSGTGIPGELFFGEGSRLTVL.

This clone was picked up one time. J is TRBJ2-2 and V is TRBV7-9; 8 positions match TRBD2. Germline V gene data show CDR1 as SEHNR and CDR2 as FQNEAQ (reference sequence). The CDR3 runs to 20 residues. V shed 5 bases, J shed 1 base, and the junction held 18 bases outside the gene matches. Here the CDR3 reads CASSTRRGAVPDLNTGELFF. The CDR3 DNA is TGTGCCAGCAGCACCCGGCGGGGGGCGGTACCAGATCTGAACACCGGGGAGCTGTTTTTT.

The CDR3 DNA reads as TGTGCCATCAGTGAGACTAGCGGGAGGGCCAACACCGGGGAGCTGTTTTTT. It translates to CAISETSGRANTGELFF. The gene calls are TRBV10-3 and TRBJ2-2; 13 bases fit TRBD2. CDR1 and CDR2 (germline): ENHRY, SYGVKD. This CDR3 has 17 amino acids. J was trimmed by 2 bases and V by 2 bases; bases with no gene match: 2.

This clone has a handful of counts. This chain uses TRBV12-5 with TRBJ2-1; 7 bases agree with TRBD2. The V and J ends lost 5 bases and 4 bases, in that order; junction bases with no gene match: 5. Germline assignment: CDR1 LGHNT and CDR2 FRNRAP. CDR3 length equals 14 residues. The DNA for the CDR3 is TGTGCTAGTGGTCCCCTGGGGGGGTACAATGAGCAGTTCTTC. This encodes CASGPLGGYNEQFF.

In this sample, this clone turned up once. DNA for the CDR3: TGTGCCAGCGTATACCCGGGGAAAATCACTGAAGCTTTCTTT. This gives the protein CASVYPGKITEAFF. The rearrangement uses TRBV6-6 and TRBJ1-1; D is undetermined. The V end lost 8 bases, the J end lost 4 bases, and 17 bases lay between the germline ends. CDR3 size: 14 residues. Per germline, CDR1 MNHNY and CDR2 SVGAGI (reference sequence).

V is TRBV9 and J is TRBJ2-1, with a possible D match to TRBD2 (5 bases). From germline, CDR1 is SGDLS and CDR2 YYNGEE. V lost 6 bases to trimming and J lost 8 bases, with 15 bases between them. The CDR3 covers 13 residues. CDR3 loop: CASTPRGRDEQFF. The CDR3 nucleotides are TGTGCCAGCACCCCCCGGGGTCGCGATGAGCAGTTCTTC.